One sample yielded the 18 T cell receptor beta chains listed below, sequenced in a study of CD8+CD57+ T cells in acquired aplastic anemia. It was genomic DNA that served as the template for profiling TCR beta VDJ and CDR3. TCRdb ran MiXCR on the reads and lists one entry per CDR3 protein. The sample includes about 200,000 distinct CDR3 sequences, around 49% of them seen just once. Patients selected for sequencing had displayed CD8+CD57+ cell expansion by flow cytometry. The specimen sequenced was sorted CD4+, CD8+, or CD8+CD57+ T cells (not recorded which) from PBMCs. The origin of the receptors is a human donor with aplastic anemia.

Notes on this clonotype: At one end the junction does not follow the germline gene, possibly because of a read error. The chain links TRBV10-3 to TRBJ2-5; 7 nucleotides match TRBD1. The germline gives CDR1 ENHRY, CDR2 SYGVKD. This CDR3 spans 14 amino acids. The CDR3 bases are TGCGTCATCAGTGCCGGGACAGACCAAGAGACCCAGTACTTC. Its translation is CVISAGTDQETQYF.

This chain uses TRBV5-1 with TRBJ2-7; 10 nucleotides agree with TRBD1. The CDR3 covers 15 residues. Per the germline V gene, CDR1 is SGHRS and CDR2 is YFSETQ. Losses at the gene ends were 0 bases for V and 2 bases for J; bases not matched to a gene: 2. CDR3 nucleotides: TGCGCCAGCAGCTTGGGACAGGGGGCCGCCTACGAGCAGTACTTC. It specifies CASSLGQGAAYEQYF.

The rearrangement uses TRBV5-1 and TRBJ1-6; D unclear. V dropped 4 bases and J dropped 10 bases, with 12 bases sitting between them. CDR3 length: 13 residues. Germline V gene lookup returns CDR1 SGHRS and CDR2 YFSETQ. CDR3 amino acids: CASSPAGSSPLHF. CDR3 DNA sequence: TGCGCCAGCAGCCCGGCCGGAAGCTCACCCCTCCACTTT.

This clonotype was seen many times. This sequence joins TRBV2 and TRBJ1-5, with 7 bases aligning to TRBD1. V lost 6 bases to trimming and J lost 0 bases; unmatched junction nucleotides: 14. The CDR3 has 18 amino acids. The germline V gene has CDR1 SNHLY and CDR2 FYNNEI. DNA of the CDR3: TGTGCCAGCAGACCCGGGCAGGGGGGCGCGTATAGCAATCAGCCCCAGCATTTT. Residues: CASRPGQGGAYSNQPQHF.

In regard to this clonotype: This may be a read error: a much more frequent sequence differs by one nucleotide. In this CDR3 the conserved last residue, phenylalanine or tryptophan, is missing, so a read error is likely. The chain recombines TRBV30 with TRBJ1-1, with no clear D. V lost 2 bases, J lost 1 base, and 5 bases lay in between. The CDR3 totals 12 residues. CDR1 is GTSNPN, CDR2 SVGIG, per germline (reference sequence). The CDR3 spells CAWSNRNTEAFL. CDR3 sequence (DNA): TGTGCCTGGAGTAACAGGAACACTGAAGCTTTCCTT.

This clonotype has a count of ten or more. This chain joins TRBV4-1 and TRBJ2-7; D possibly matches TRBD1 or TRBD2 (5 bases each). V was clipped by 4 bases and J by 7 bases, with 14 bases between them. In germline, CDR1 is MGHRA, CDR2 YSYEKL. The CDR3 covers 13 residues. CDR3 in amino acids: CASSPGTYGEQYF. The CDR3 nucleotides read TGCGCCAGCAGCCCAGGGACCTACGGTGAGCAGTACTTC.

This clonotype was seen a few times. The chain employs TRBV2 and TRBJ1-1; D is unclear. Germline CDR1 is SNHLY and CDR2 is FYNNEI. The V end lost 1 base, the J end lost 4 bases, and 13 bases lay between the germline ends. The CDR3 has 15 residues. CDR3 sequence reads: CASSEGPGISTEAFF. The DNA for the CDR3 is TGTGCCAGCAGTGAAGGGCCCGGGATCAGCACTGAAGCTTTCTTT.

The CDR3 DNA reads TGTGCCAGTAGTCAACGACAGGGGGACTACGAGCAGTACTTC. This codes for CASSQRQGDYEQYF. The chain is built from TRBV19 and TRBJ2-7, with 9 positions matching TRBD1. The CDR3 is made up of 14 amino acids. Germline V gene data show CDR1 as LNHDA and CDR2 as SQIVND (reference sequence). With 5 bases clipped from V and 3 bases from J, the junction kept 5 bases outside the gene matches.

The sample holds many counts of this clonotype. This chain links TRBV12-3 or TRBV12-4 with TRBJ2-2; D is unclear. The length of the CDR3 is 16 residues. The germline V and J ends were trimmed by 3 bases and 2 bases, with 13 bases remaining between them. This CDR3 is CASSFGRRTNTGELFF. The CDR3 nucleotides are TGTGCCAGCAGTTTCGGACGGAGAACAAACACCGGGGAGCTGTTTTTT.

This clonotype was seen many times. This chain joins TRBV7-2 and TRBJ1-1; D is unclear. Germline values: CDR1 SGHTA, CDR2 FQGNSA. This CDR3 is 15 amino acids long. Deletions cut 1 base from V and 4 bases from J, with 13 bases between. The CDR3, as DNA: TGTGCCAGCAGCTTAGACGGCGGACGTGGCACTGAAGCTTTCTTT. This codes for CASSLDGGRGTEAFF.

This clonotype has ten or more counts. The V gene is TRBV20-1, the J gene TRBJ1-4, with TRBD1 as a possible D gene (5 bases). V lost 1 base, J lost 4 bases, and 16 bases lay in between. CDR3 length: 16 amino acids. Germline V gene data show CDR1 as DFQATT and CDR2 as SNEGSKA (reference sequence). CDR3 nucleotide sequence: TGCAGTGCTAGAGTTCAGACAAGGGGCCTTAATGAAAAACTGTTTTTT. It translates to CSARVQTRGLNEKLFF.

The genes are TRBV19 and TRBJ2-1; D might be TRBD2 (8 bases). The V gene's germline CDR1 is LNHDA and CDR2 SQIVND (reference sequence). The CDR3 totals 16 residues. The V and J ends lost 6 bases and 8 bases respectively, with 23 bases between them. CDR3 loop: CASRGSGTAGDDEQFF. The CDR3 DNA is TGTGCCAGTAGGGGGAGTGGGACAGCGGGAGACGATGAGCAGTTCTTC.

J is TRBJ1-4 and V is TRBV24-1; TRBD1 is a possible D gene (5 bases). The J call is in doubt because the DNA end fits TRBJ1-1 better. Germline loops: CDR1 KGHDR, CDR2 SFDVKD. The CDR3 has 13 residues. CDR3 sequence: CATSENTGTEAFF. CDR3 nucleotide sequence: TGTGCCACCAGTGAAAATACAGGTACTGAAGCTTTCTTT.

This clonotype was recorded at least ten times. The junction does not match germline at one end; this may be a read error. The chain employs TRBV2 and TRBJ1-2, with D perhaps TRBD1 (5 bases). This CDR3 is 13 amino acids long. From germline, CDR1 is SNHLY and CDR2 FYNNEI. In nucleotides, the CDR3 is TGTGCCAGCAGAGAAGAGGGACGTAAAGGCTACACCTTC. As protein: CASREEGRKGYTF.

This clonotype was observed at least ten times. The CDR3 loop is CSARNLGESPLHF. The CDR3 DNA follows: TGCAGTGCCCGTAACCTAGGGGAATCACCCCTCCACTTT. The rearrangement uses TRBV20-1 and TRBJ1-6, with D possibly matching TRBD1 (5 bases). Between the trimmed V and J ends, which lost 6 bases and 10 bases, there was a span of 16 bases. The germline V gene has CDR1 DFQATT and CDR2 SNEGSKA (reference sequence). CDR3 length: 13 amino acids.

This chain connects TRBV6-5 to TRBJ1-6; D unclear. Trimming took 4 bases from V and 8 from J, leaving 15 bases between them. Germline assignment: CDR1 MNHEY and CDR2 SVGAGI. CDR3 length: 15 residues. CDR3 coding DNA: TGTGCCAGCAGTTTAGGACCAGCGAGGGATTCACCCCTCCACTTT. Protein sequence: CASSLGPARDSPLHF.

This clonotype was counted many times. This chain uses TRBV19 with TRBJ1-2; D gene uncertain. CDR3 length equals 15 residues. Germline CDR1 reads LNHDA; CDR2 reads SQIVND (reference sequence). Trimming shortened V by 2 bases and J by 1 base, and 11 bases separated the two germline ends. The CDR3 spells CASSILASVNYGYTF. The CDR3, as DNA: TGTGCCAGTAGTATACTGGCCAGCGTTAACTATGGCTACACCTTC.

The rearrangement joins TRBV24-1 to TRBJ2-7, with 7 bases matching TRBD2. Germline assignment: CDR1 KGHDR and CDR2 SFDVKD. With 4 bases clipped from V and 5 bases from J, the junction kept 7 bases outside the gene matches. The CDR3 totals 14 residues. The CDR3 here is CATSDPSAGNEQYF. CDR3 coding DNA: TGTGCCACCAGTGACCCCTCAGCGGGGAACGAGCAGTACTTC.